Listed here are 19 T cell receptor beta chains from one sample, sequenced in a study of human T cells and chemical hapten exposure. TCRdb processed the RACE reads anew with MiXCR; each CDR3 protein has one entry. The sample contains under 200,000 distinct CDR3 sequences, more than 14% of which appear only once. Time point defined: patch test 1, 2 weeks after DPC sensitization. This sample's treatment: therapeutic diphenylcyclopropenone sensitization with weekly scalp DPC. The sequences come from whole blood, collected in connection with sensitization to the hapten diphenylcyclopropenone (DPC). These TCRs come from a woman under 40 with alopecia areata. Some clones in this sample may be carry-over from other donors' samples.

The chain links TRBV10-3 to TRBJ2-5; D is undetermined. Germline V gene data show CDR1 as ENHRY and CDR2 as SYGVKD. The CDR3 totals 15 residues. The V end was cut by 0 bases, the J end by 3 bases, with 11 bases between. DNA for the CDR3: TGTGCCATCAGTGAGTCGACGAGATCCGAAGAGACCCAGTACTTC. As protein: CAISESTRSEETQYF.

The genes are TRBV28 and TRBJ2-5, with TRBD1 identical over 8 bases. The ends lost 6 bases at V and 2 bases at J; junction bases unmatched: 5. There are 14 residues in the CDR3. Per the germline V gene, CDR1 is MDHEN and CDR2 is SYDVKM. CDR3 in DNA: TGTGCCAGCAGATCCCACAGGGGGCAAGAGACCCAGTACTTC. It encodes CASRSHRGQETQYF. The whole variable domain, filled in from reference TRBV28 and TRBJ2-5, reads DVKVTQSSRYLVKRTGEKVFLECVQDMDHENMFWYRQDPGLGLRLIYFSYDVKMKEKGDIPEGYSVSREKKERFSLILESASTNQTSMYLCASRSHRGQETQYFGPGTRLLVL.

The table lists this clonotype with many counts. The DNA of the CDR3 is TGCGCCAGCAGCTTGGCGCCAGGGGCAGATTCACCCCTCCACTTT. Translated, it gives CASSLAPGADSPLHF. The chain couples TRBV5-1 to TRBJ1-6; D perhaps matches TRBD1 (6 bases). V lost 0 bases and J lost 8, with 12 bases in between. Looked up from germline, CDR1 is SGHRS and CDR2 is YFSETQ. The length of the CDR3 is 15 residues.

In its sample, this clonotype was seen many times. The chain joins TRBV29-1 to TRBJ1-1; maybe TRBD1 (5 bases). CDR1 is SQVTM and CDR2 is ANQGSEA in the germline V gene. Deletions cut 6 bases from V and 1 base from J, with 6 bases between. This CDR3 region has 11 residues. CDR3 DNA: TGCAGCGTCGGACAGAACACTGAAGCTTTCTTT. Translating it yields CSVGQNTEAFF.

The chain is built from TRBV29-1 and TRBJ1-2; no clear D. The length of the CDR3 is 12 residues. V was pared by 3 bases and J by 2 bases, with 7 bases between. CDR1 and CDR2 from the germline V gene are SQVTM and ANQGSEA. In DNA form, the CDR3 reads TGCAGCGTTGATTCCGGGAACTATGGCTACACCTTC. Its protein is CSVDSGNYGYTF.

V usage is TRBV4-2 and J usage is TRBJ1-2, with no clear D. V was trimmed by 0 bases and J by 4 bases, leaving 9 bases between them. Per the germline V gene, CDR1 is LGHNA and CDR2 is YNFKEQ. The CDR3 spans 14 residues. The CDR3 is CASSQEGYSYGYTF. CDR3 in DNA: TGTGCCAGCAGCCAAGAAGGGTACTCCTATGGCTACACCTTC.

This clonotype was observed a few times. The rearrangement links TRBV7-2 to TRBJ2-5; maybe TRBD2 (5 bases). Germline V gives CDR1 SGHTA, CDR2 FQGNSA. Between the trimmed V and J ends, which lost 5 bases and 0 bases, there was a span of 13 bases. This CDR3 has 15 amino acids. CDR3 protein: CASSLLSGDQETQYF. The CDR3 DNA sequence: TGTGCCAGCAGCCTGCTCAGCGGCGACCAAGAGACCCAGTACTTC.

V is TRBV5-5 and J is TRBJ1-1; perhaps TRBD1 as D (5 bases). V shed 4 bases and J shed 1 base, with 11 bases lying between them. The CDR3 totals 14 residues. Looked up from germline, CDR1 is SGHKS and CDR2 is YYEKEE (reference sequence). For the CDR3, the DNA is TGTGCCAGCAGCCTTGACAGCCGGAACACTGAAGCTTTCTTT. Its translation: CASSLDSRNTEAFF.

The V gene is TRBV3-1, the J gene TRBJ2-5; tentatively, D is TRBD2 (5 bases). Per germline, CDR1 LGHDT and CDR2 YNNKEL (reference sequence). V shed 5 bases and J shed 4 bases, with 8 bases lying between them. The CDR3 runs to 12 residues. The CDR3 bases are TGTGCCAGCAGCGCGGGCCTAGAGACCCAGTACTTC. Translated, it gives CASSAGLETQYF.

The gene calls are TRBV5-1 and TRBJ2-2; tentative D call: TRBD2 (5 bases). This CDR3 region has 14 residues. In germline, CDR1 is SGHRS, CDR2 YFSETQ. V was trimmed by 0 bases and J by 6 bases, leaving 9 bases between them. The CDR3 coding sequence is TGCGCCAGCAGCTTGGACTCAGCGGCCGGGGAGCTGTTTTTT. It codes for CASSLDSAAGELFF.

The chain has TRBV10-3 and TRBJ1-6, with a possible D match to TRBD1 (6 bases). Between the trimmed V and J ends, which lost 10 bases and 5 bases, there was a span of 15 bases. CDR1 ENHRY and CDR2 SYGVKD come from the germline V gene. The CDR3 has 14 amino acids. The CDR3 nucleotides are TGTGCCACAAGGACAGTTTTGGATAATTCACCCCTCCACTTT. It yields the protein CATRTVLDNSPLHF.

To note about this clonotype: The junction does not match germline at one end; this may be a read error. This chain links TRBV18 with TRBJ2-7, with no clear D. This CDR3 region has 14 residues. Germline CDR1 reads KGHSH; CDR2 reads LQKENI. The CDR3 coding sequence is TGTACCAGCTCACCACGCCAGGCTGGCGGCGAGCAGTACTTC. It specifies CTSSPRQAGGEQYF.

This clonotype was recorded a few times. The chain links TRBV27 to TRBJ2-2; maybe TRBD2 (6 bases). V was clipped by 4 bases and J by 0 bases, with 15 bases between them. This CDR3 is built from 17 residues. The V gene's germline CDR1 is MNHEY and CDR2 SMNVEV (reference sequence). The CDR3 DNA reads as TGTGCCAGCAGTTACGGGCCCGGGAGTTCGAACACCGGGGAGCTGTTTTTT. Protein sequence: CASSYGPGSSNTGELFF.

This rearrangement joins TRBV14 to TRBJ1-6; D is uncertain. The CDR3 loop spans 14 amino acids. Germline V gene data show CDR1 as SGHDN and CDR2 as FVKESK. Trimming cost V 1 base and J 9 bases, with 10 bases left between them. The CDR3, as DNA: TGTGCCAGCAGCCAAGTTGGCGGGATTTCACCCCTCCACTTT. It codes for CASSQVGGISPLHF.

This chain uses TRBV6-2 or TRBV6-3 with TRBJ2-1; TRBD1 is a possible D gene (5 bases). CDR3 length: 15 residues. V was shortened by 0 bases and J by 4 bases, with 10 bases between the two germline ends. Germline CDR1 reads MNHEY; CDR2 reads SVGEGT. The CDR3 sequence is CASSYSEGVYNEQFF. CDR3 in DNA: TGTGCCAGCAGTTACTCAGAAGGGGTGTACAATGAGCAGTTCTTC.

V usage is TRBV2 and J usage is TRBJ2-1; 11 nucleotides agree with TRBD2. The junction had 3 bases not matched to a gene; V was cut back by 1 base and J by 4 bases. CDR3 size: 16 residues. Germline V gene data show CDR1 as SNHLY and CDR2 as FYNNEI. This chain's CDR3 is CASSEGGLAEYNEQFF. In nucleotides, the CDR3 is TGTGCCAGCAGTGAAGGGGGACTAGCGGAGTACAATGAGCAGTTCTTC.

This clonotype was seen a few times. This chain links TRBV29-1 with TRBJ1-1; weak D call: TRBD1 (5 bases). Germline V gene lookup returns CDR1 SQVTM and CDR2 ANQGSEA. Trimming removed 4 bases from V and 7 bases from J, with 16 bases in between. The CDR3 sequence is 13 residues long. The CDR3 is CSVAGVRFSEAFF. The CDR3 region has the DNA TGCAGCGTTGCGGGGGTTAGGTTCAGTGAAGCTTTCTTT.

The rearrangement uses TRBV27 and TRBJ1-6; no reliable D call. There are 14 residues in the CDR3. CDR1 and CDR2 from the germline V gene are MNHEY and SMNVEV (reference sequence). Trimming shortened V by 5 bases and J by 3 bases, and 8 bases separated the two germline ends. The CDR3, as DNA: TGTGCCAGCAGTGAAGGGTACTATAATTCACCCCTCCACTTT. It yields the protein CASSEGYYNSPLHF.

This clonotype occurred a few times. The chain combines TRBV14 with TRBJ2-3; the D gene is possibly TRBD1 (6 bases). Between the trimmed V and J ends, which lost 5 bases and 4 bases, there was a span of 10 bases. The CDR3 totals 13 residues. Germline CDR1 reads SGHDN; CDR2 reads FVKESK. The CDR3, as DNA: TGTGCCAGCAGCTCCCCAGGGGCAGATACGCAGTATTTT. Encoded protein: CASSSPGADTQYF. The full variable domain, in which reference TRBV14 and TRBJ2-3 provide the parts outside the CDR3, is EAGVTQFPSHSVIEKGQTVTLRCDPISGHDNLYWYRRVMGKEIKFLLHFVKESKQDESGMPNNRFLAERTGGTYSTLKVQPAELEDSGVYFCASSSPGADTQYFGPGTRLTVL.